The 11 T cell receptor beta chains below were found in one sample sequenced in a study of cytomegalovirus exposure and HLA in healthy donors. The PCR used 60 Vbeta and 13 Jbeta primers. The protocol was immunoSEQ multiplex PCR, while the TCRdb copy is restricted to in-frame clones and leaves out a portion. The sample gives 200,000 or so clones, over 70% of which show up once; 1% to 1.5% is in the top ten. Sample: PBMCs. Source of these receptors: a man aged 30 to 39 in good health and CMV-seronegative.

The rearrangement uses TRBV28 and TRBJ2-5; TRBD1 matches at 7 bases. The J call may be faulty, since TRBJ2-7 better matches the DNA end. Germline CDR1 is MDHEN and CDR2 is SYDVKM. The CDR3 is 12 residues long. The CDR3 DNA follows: TGTGCCAGCAGCTCCGGGACAGCCGAGCAGTACTTC. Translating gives CASSSGTAEQYF.

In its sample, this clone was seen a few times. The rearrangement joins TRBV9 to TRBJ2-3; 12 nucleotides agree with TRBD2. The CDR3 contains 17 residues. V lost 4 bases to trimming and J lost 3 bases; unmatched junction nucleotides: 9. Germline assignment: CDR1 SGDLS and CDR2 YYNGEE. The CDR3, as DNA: TGTGCCAGCAGCTCTAGCGGGGGGGTCCCTCGTACAGATACGCAGTATTTT. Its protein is CASSSSGGVPRTDTQYF.

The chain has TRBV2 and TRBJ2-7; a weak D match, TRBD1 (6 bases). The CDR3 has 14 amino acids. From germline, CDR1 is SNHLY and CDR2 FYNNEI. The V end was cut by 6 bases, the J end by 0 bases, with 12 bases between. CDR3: CASRRDTGSYEQYF. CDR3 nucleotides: TGTGCCAGCAGACGGGACACCGGCTCCTACGAGCAGTACTTC.

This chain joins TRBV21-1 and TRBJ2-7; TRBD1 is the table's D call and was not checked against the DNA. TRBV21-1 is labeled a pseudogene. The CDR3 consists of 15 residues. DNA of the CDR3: TGTGCCAGCAGCAAAGCTAGGAAGGGGAACTACGAGCAGTACTTC. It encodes CASSKARKGNYEQYF.

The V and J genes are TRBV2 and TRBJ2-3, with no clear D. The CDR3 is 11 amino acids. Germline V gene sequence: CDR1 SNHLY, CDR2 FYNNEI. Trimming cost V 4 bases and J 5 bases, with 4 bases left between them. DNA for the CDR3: TGTGCCAGCAGTGCTCTAGATACGCAGTATTTT. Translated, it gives CASSALDTQYF.

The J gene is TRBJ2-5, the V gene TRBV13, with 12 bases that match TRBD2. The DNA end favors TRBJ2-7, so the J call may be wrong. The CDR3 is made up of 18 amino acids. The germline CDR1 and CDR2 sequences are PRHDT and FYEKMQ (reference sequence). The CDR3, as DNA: TGTGCCAGCAGCTTAGCGACTAGCGGGAGTTTTAGCTCCTACGAGCAGTACTTC. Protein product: CASSLATSGSFSSYEQYF.

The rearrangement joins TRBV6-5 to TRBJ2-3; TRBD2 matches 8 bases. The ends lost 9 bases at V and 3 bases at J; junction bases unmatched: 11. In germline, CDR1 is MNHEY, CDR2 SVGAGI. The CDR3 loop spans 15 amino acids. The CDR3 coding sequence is TGTGCCAGTAGGGCCGGGACTAGTGCAACAGATACGCAGTATTTT. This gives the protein CASRAGTSATDTQYF.

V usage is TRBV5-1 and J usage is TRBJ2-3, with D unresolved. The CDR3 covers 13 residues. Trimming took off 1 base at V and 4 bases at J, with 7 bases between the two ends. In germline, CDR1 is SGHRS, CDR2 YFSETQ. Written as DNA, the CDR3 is TGCGCCAGCAGCTTGACAGTAGCAGATACGCAGTATTTT. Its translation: CASSLTVADTQYF.

The CDR3: CASSYAAGAGYEQYF. The CDR3 region has the DNA TGTGCCAGCAGTTACGCGGCAGGGGCAGGGTACGAGCAGTACTTC. The J gene is TRBJ2-7, the V gene TRBV6-6, with D possibly matching TRBD1 (6 bases). The V gene lost 2 bases and the J gene lost 4 bases, with 15 bases spanning the gap. The germline gives CDR1 MNHNY, CDR2 SVGAGI (reference sequence). This CDR3 comprises 15 residues.

The CDR3 DNA reads as TGTGCCAGCAGTTTATTGACTAGCGGGATCCGTGATACGCAGTATTTT. It yields the protein CASSLLTSGIRDTQYF. The chain recombines TRBV28 with TRBJ2-3, with 11 bases fitting TRBD2. V trimming: 1 base; J trimming: 6 bases; junction bases outside the gene matches: 6. This CDR3 is built from 16 residues. Germline V lookup: CDR1 MDHEN, CDR2 SYDVKM. Full variable domain (rest looked up from reference TRBV28 and TRBJ2-3): DVKVTQSSRYLVKRTGEKVFLECVQDMDHENMFWYRQDPGLGLRLIYFSYDVKMKEKGDIPEGYSVSREKKERFSLILESASTNQTSMYLCASSLLTSGIRDTQYFGPGTRLTVL.

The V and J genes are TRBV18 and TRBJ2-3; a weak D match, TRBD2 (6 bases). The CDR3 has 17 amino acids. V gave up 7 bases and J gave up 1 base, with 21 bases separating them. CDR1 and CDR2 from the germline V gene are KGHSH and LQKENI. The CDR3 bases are TGTGCCAGCTACAGCTCCGGTCGGGGGTCGGGCACAGATACGCAGTATTTT. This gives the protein CASYSSGRGSGTDTQYF.